This is a list of T cell receptor beta chains from one sample in a study of shared clonotypes between healthy human individuals. Assay: immunoSEQ multiplex PCR; the TCRdb copy retains only in-frame clones and omits some. Among about 510,000 clones, 75% to 80% were seen once, and the ten largest hold around 13%. The sequenced sample consisted of PBMCs. These receptors all come from a middle-aged woman in good health. Some clones in this sample may be carry-over from other donors' samples. Each CDR3 is given with its conserved first and last residue. The D gene is left open where the match is weak. Clone size is not always given. Where it is, it says once, few, many or a class for expanded clones.

TRBV28	TRBJ1-4	.	.	CASSKGGGARSQRLFF	TGTGCCAGCAGCAAGGGCGGGGGCGCAAGAAGTCAAAGACTGTTTTTT
TRBV5-1	TRBJ2-7	.	.	CASSLAPGEAYEQYF	TGCGCCAGCAGCTTGGCCCCGGGGGAGGCCTACGAGCAGTACTTC
TRBV7-2	TRBJ2-4	.	.	CASSFLDSSLAKNIQYF	TGTGCCAGCAGCTTTCTGGACAGCTCCTTAGCCAAAAACATTCAGTACTTC
TRBV29-1	TRBJ1-2	few	TRBD1	CSVGGQYYGYTF	TGCAGCGTTGGGGGACAGTACTATGGCTACACCTTC
TRBV14	TRBJ2-1	many	TRBD1	CASSQGTGRVDEQFF	TGTGCCAGCAGCCAAGGGACAGGGCGAGTGGATGAGCAGTTCTTC
TRBV29-1	TRBJ2-7	.	.	CSVVYRDEQYF	TGCAGCGTTGTTTATAGGGACGAGCAGTACTTC
TRBV4-1	TRBJ1-1	.	.	CASSFRERDTEAFF	TGCGCCAGCAGTTTTAGGGAGAGGGACACTGAAGCTTTCTTT
TRBV9	TRBJ1-4	.	TRBD1	CASSPGTGREKLFF	TGTGCCAGCAGCCCGGGGACAGGGAGGGAAAAACTGTTTTTT
TRBV7-8	TRBJ1-5	.	.	CASSSGTPLRGYSNQPQHF	TGTGCCAGCAGCTCAGGGACCCCCCTTAGAGGGTATAGCAATCAGCCCCAGCATTTT
TRBV28	TRBJ2-7	once	TRBD2	CASRGGVPTYEQYF	TGTGCCAGCAGGGGGGGGGTACCCACCTACGAGCAGTACTTC
TRBV23-1	TRBJ2-2	.	.	CASNDREDTGELFF	TGCGCCAGCAACGACAGGGAGGACACCGGGGAGCTGTTTTTT
TRBV7-9	TRBJ2-2	.	.	CASSLSGGYTGELFF	TGTGCCAGCAGCTTATCAGGGGGGTACACCGGGGAGCTGTTTTTT
TRBV7-2	TRBJ2-1	once	.	CASSLVGTGNEQFF	TGTGCCAGCAGCTTAGTGGGAACTGGCAATGAGCAGTTCTTC
TRBV28	TRBJ2-6	.	TRBD1	CASSPSKGARANVLTF	TGTGCCAGCAGTCCCTCGAAGGGGGCCAGGGCCAACGTCCTGACTTTC
TRBV7-8	TRBJ2-7	.	TRBD1	CASSSGSTQGRTYEQYF	TGTGCCAGCAGCTCGGGAAGCACACAGGGGAGAACCTACGAGCAGTACTTC
TRBV10-3	TRBJ2-7	few	.	CAISEQNYEQYF	TGTGCCATCAGTGAGCAGAACTACGAGCAGTACTTC
TRBV19	TRBJ1-5	.	.	CASSIYGLPSPQHF	TGTGCCAGTAGTATCTACGGACTGCCCTCGCCCCAGCATTTT
TRBV11-2	TRBJ1-2	.	TRBD1	CASSSTWDSLVGYTF	TGTGCCAGCAGCTCCACCTGGGACAGTTTGGTTGGCTACACCTTC
TRBV9	TRBJ2-5	.	.	CASSLSRDLWETQYF	TGTGCCAGCAGTCTGTCCCGGGACCTGTGGGAGACCCAGTACTTC
TRBV29-1	TRBJ2-3	.	.	CSVAKGQSIADTQYF	TGCAGCGTGGCGAAAGGGCAGAGTATCGCAGATACGCAGTATTTT
TRBV19	TRBJ1-5	.	.	CASSIQEQPQHF	TGTGCCAGTAGTATCCAGGAGCAGCCCCAGCATTTT
TRBV11-2	TRBJ1-4	.	.	CASSLDLTAEKLFF	TGTGCCAGCAGCTTAGATTTGACAGCAGAAAAACTGTTTTTT
TRBV4-1	TRBJ2-3	.	.	CASSSRRDPQDTQYF	TGCGCCAGCAGCTCCCGCCGGGACCCCCAAGATACGCAGTATTTT
TRBV9	TRBJ2-5	few	.	CASSVVIPGVQETQYF	TGTGCCAGCAGCGTAGTAATTCCGGGGGTCCAAGAGACCCAGTACTTC
TRBV2	TRBJ2-6	.	.	CASSETRHGGANVLTF	TGTGCCAGCAGTGAAACCCGACATGGTGGGGCCAACGTCCTGACTTTC
TRBV2	TRBJ1-1	.	.	CASDEQFNTEAFF	TGTGCCAGCGACGAGCAGTTCAACACTGAAGCTTTCTTT
TRBV11-2	TRBJ2-1	.	.	CASSFRREGVNEQFF	TGTGCCAGCAGCTTCCGTAGGGAGGGGGTCAATGAGCAGTTCTTC
TRBV5-4	TRBJ2-4	.	.	CASSPRPRGVGSRGGIQYF	TGTGCCAGCAGCCCCCGCCCCCGTGGGGTGGGATCGCGGGGAGGCATTCAGTACTTC
TRBV9	TRBJ2-7	.	TRBD1	CASSVGTGEYEQYF	TGTGCCAGCAGCGTCGGGACAGGGGAGTACGAGCAGTACTTC
TRBV5-1	TRBJ1-5	.	TRBD1	CASSPGTGDQPQHF	TGCGCCAGCAGTCCCGGGACAGGGGATCAGCCCCAGCATTTT
TRBV27	TRBJ2-1	.	TRBD2	CASSLSWREQRNEQFF	TGTGCCAGCAGTTTATCGTGGCGGGAGCAGCGCAATGAGCAGTTCTTC
TRBV27	TRBJ1-3	.	.	CASSSMTGYGNTIYF	TGTGCCAGCAGTTCAATGACAGGTTACGGAAACACCATATATTTT